The 22 T cell receptor beta chains presented below share a single source sample, sequenced in a study of Ad26.COV2.S vaccination and SARS-CoV-2 variants. Assay: immunoSEQ multiplex PCR; the TCRdb copy retains only in-frame clones and omits some. The sample shows about 440,000 clones, about nine tenths of them seen only once. Sample treatment: roughly 20 received Ad26.COV2.S at low or high dose, single or two shots; about 5 received placebo; per-sample allocation not given. Samples analyzed were those drawn on day 63 after the first vaccine or placebo injection. The material was peripheral blood, obtained in a trial of Ad26.COV2.S vaccine versus placebo. Receptors were obtained from a person aged 18-65 years who received the Ad26.COV2.S COVID-19 vaccine or a placebo.

The V and J genes are TRBV2 and TRBJ2-3, with a tentative D call TRBD2 (6 bases). The CDR3 extends over 15 amino acids. Trimming cost V 4 bases and J 0 bases, with 11 bases left between them. The germline CDR1 and CDR2 sequences are SNHLY and FYNNEI. DNA of the CDR3: TGTGCCAGCAGTGCCAGCGGGCCAAGCACAGATACGCAGTATTTT. Residues: CASSASGPSTDTQYF.

This chain connects TRBV4-3 to TRBJ2-7, with 16 bases lining up with TRBD2. The length of the CDR3 is 19 residues. Germline CDR1 LGHNA, CDR2 YSLEER. Trimming removed 3 bases from V and 7 bases from J; junction bases left unmatched: 15. The CDR3 nucleotides read TGCGCCAGCAGCCAGGGAGCGGGACTAGCGGGAGGGAGTATCGGGGAGCAGTACTTC. Translated, it gives CASSQGAGLAGGSIGEQYF.

V is TRBV18 and J is TRBJ2-1, with D perhaps given as TRBD1 or TRBD2 (6 bases each). Germline V CDR1 and CDR2: KGHSH, LQKENI. CDR3 size: 16 residues. The V end lost 6 bases, the J end lost 0 bases, and 15 bases lay between the germline ends. DNA of the CDR3: TGTGCCAGCTCGCCTCGAGAGGGGGGCTCCTACAATGAGCAGTTCTTC. It encodes CASSPREGGSYNEQFF.

V and J are TRBV7-8 and TRBJ2-7, with D possibly matching TRBD2 (5 bases). The CDR3 has 14 amino acids. Trimming cost V 4 bases and J 3 bases, with 13 bases left between them. The V gene's germline CDR1 is SGHVS and CDR2 FQNEAQ. The chain's CDR3 is CASSSPPEDYEQYF. For the CDR3, the DNA is TGTGCCAGCAGCTCCCCCCCGGAGGACTACGAGCAGTACTTC.

In nucleotides, the CDR3 is TGTGCCAGCAGTGCGGGCAGCTTAAATGAAAAACTGTTTTTT. Residues: CASSAGSLNEKLFF. The chain links TRBV2 to TRBJ1-4; D unresolved. The CDR3 has 14 amino acids. The V end was cut by 4 bases, the J end by 5 bases, with 11 bases between. Germline CDR1 is SNHLY and CDR2 is FYNNEI.

The chain uses TRBV4-1 and TRBJ2-7, with 7 bases fitting TRBD2. The CDR3 contains 17 residues. Trimming at V came to 1 base and at J to 1 base, leaving 10 bases not matched to a gene. Germline values: CDR1 MGHRA, CDR2 YSYEKL. The CDR3 bases are TGCGCCAGCAGCCAAGTGTGGGGCGGGAGTGATTCCTACGAGCAGTACTTC. Translating it yields CASSQVWGGSDSYEQYF.

The chain links TRBV6-6 to TRBJ2-3; weak D call: TRBD1 (6 bases). This CDR3 has 13 residues. V lost 7 bases and J lost 5, with 13 bases in between. From germline, CDR1 is MNHNY and CDR2 SVGAGI (reference sequence). Here the CDR3 DNA reads TGTGCCAGCACCCTCACAGGGATAGATACGCAGTATTTT. Its protein is CASTLTGIDTQYF.

This clone appeared a few times. The chain combines TRBV5-4 with TRBJ2-7; D may be TRBD1 or TRBD2 (5 bases each). CDR1 and CDR2 (germline): SGHNT, YYREEE (reference sequence). The CDR3 is made up of 14 amino acids. Trimming took off 3 bases at V and 3 bases at J, with 13 bases between the two ends. The DNA for the CDR3 is TGTGCCAGCAGCTCACGGGGCATGAACTACGAGCAGTACTTC. Protein product: CASSSRGMNYEQYF.

This clone was observed a single time. The V and J genes are TRBV5-6 and TRBJ2-6; the match to TRBD1 covers 9 bases. V was clipped by 4 bases and J by 1 base; unmatched bases: 9. From germline, CDR1 is SGHDT and CDR2 YYEEEE. This CDR3 region has 18 residues. The CDR3 region has the DNA TGTGCCAGCAGCCAGCCGGGACAGGGTATTTCTGGGGCCAACGTCCTGACTTTC. It translates to CASSQPGQGISGANVLTF.

Comments on this clone: This sample also contains other DNA sequences that code for the same CDR3. The rearrangement joins TRBV10-3 to TRBJ2-5; D gene unclear. Germline V gives CDR1 ENHRY, CDR2 SYGVKD. This CDR3 is built from 12 residues. V lost 0 bases, J lost 4 bases, and 3 bases lay in between. The CDR3 spells CAISESRETQYF. CDR3 DNA sequence: TGTGCCATCAGTGAGTCCAGAGAGACCCAGTACTTC.

The rearrangement uses TRBV3-1 (or the pseudogene TRBV3-2) and TRBJ1-2; D is undetermined. The CDR3 loop spans 16 amino acids. Germline-derived CDR1 and CDR2 are LGHDT and YNNKEL (reference sequence). V lost 0 bases and J lost 8, with 19 bases in between. This CDR3 reads CASSQEGPRLLEGYTF. The DNA of the CDR3 is TGTGCCAGCAGCCAAGAGGGCCCTCGTCTCCTGGAAGGCTACACCTTC.

This chain joins TRBV28 and TRBJ2-1; D possibly corresponds to TRBD1 (6 bases). The CDR3 is 14 amino acids. Germline CDR1 reads MDHEN; CDR2 reads SYDVKM. V lost 3 bases and J 7 bases, leaving 13 bases between the germline ends. CDR3 in amino acids: CASSLTERGNEQFF. The CDR3, as DNA: TGTGCCAGCAGTTTGACAGAGAGGGGGAATGAGCAGTTCTTC. Together with reference TRBV28 and TRBJ2-1, the CDR3 gives the full variable domain: DVKVTQSSRYLVKRTGEKVFLECVQDMDHENMFWYRQDPGLGLRLIYFSYDVKMKEKGDIPEGYSVSREKKERFSLILESASTNQTSMYLCASSLTERGNEQFFGPGTRLTVL.

The V gene is TRBV5-6, the J gene TRBJ2-1; D tentatively reads TRBD1 or TRBD2 (5 bases each). Looked up from germline, CDR1 is SGHDT and CDR2 is YYEEEE. Trimming removed 4 bases at V and 8 bases at J, with 13 bases between. The length of the CDR3 is 13 residues. The CDR3 protein is CASSQGTDDEQFF. The CDR3 nucleotides read TGTGCCAGCAGCCAAGGGACCGACGATGAGCAGTTCTTC.

This chain links TRBV6-5 with TRBJ2-7; a weak D match, TRBD1 (6 bases). Trimming pared 5 bases from V and 1 base from J, leaving 12 bases between. This CDR3 is built from 14 residues. Germline V lookup: CDR1 MNHEY, CDR2 SVGAGI. The CDR3: CASSPTTGSYEQYF. As DNA, the CDR3 is TGTGCCAGCAGTCCGACGACAGGTTCCTACGAGCAGTACTTC.

A few counts support this clone. The CDR3 spells CASSLQSRPFRNSPLHF. In nucleotides, the CDR3 is TGTGCCAGCAGCTTGCAATCTCGGCCTTTTCGTAATTCACCCCTCCACTTT. The chain joins TRBV5-6 to TRBJ1-6, with D uncertain. The CDR3 is 17 residues long. From germline, CDR1 is SGHDT and CDR2 YYEEEE. The V gene lost 1 base and the J gene lost 6 bases, with 17 bases spanning the gap.

The chain couples TRBV19 to TRBJ2-7, with 11 positions matching TRBD1. The CDR3 length is 14 residues. Germline CDR1 and CDR2: LNHDA and SQIVND (reference sequence). Unmatched junction bases numbered 2, after V lost 3 bases and J lost 4 bases. The CDR3 DNA sequence: TGTGCCAGTAGTATCCGGGACAGGGGGTACGAGCAGTACTTC. Translating it yields CASSIRDRGYEQYF.

This sequence joins TRBV11-3 and TRBJ2-5; D possibly corresponds to TRBD2 (5 bases). Trimming cost V 1 base and J 5 bases, with 11 bases left between them. From germline, CDR1 is SGHNT and CDR2 YENEEA. This CDR3 is 14 amino acids long. The CDR3 here is CASSLGGDSETQYF. The CDR3 nucleotides read TGTGCCAGCAGCTTAGGGGGAGACTCGGAGACCCAGTACTTC.

The chain is built from TRBV6-5 and TRBJ2-1; 11 nucleotides align to TRBD2. The V and J ends lost 10 bases and 7 bases, in that order; junction bases with no gene match: 6. CDR3 size: 13 residues. The germline V gene encodes CDR1 MNHEY and CDR2 SVGAGI. CDR3 DNA: TGTGCCACGAGGTCTAGCGGGAGGAATGAGCAGTTCTTC. Residues: CATRSSGRNEQFF.

CDR3 region: CASSRPSSYNEQFF. The CDR3 DNA follows: TGTGCCAGCAGCCGTCCAAGCTCCTACAATGAGCAGTTCTTC. The V and J genes are TRBV11-2 and TRBJ2-1; the D is unclear. Trimming shortened V by 5 bases and J by 0 bases, and 8 bases separated the two germline ends. CDR3 length equals 14 residues. CDR1 and CDR2 from the germline V gene are SGHAT and FQNNGV.

The gene calls are TRBV6-4 and TRBJ1-5, with 10 positions matching TRBD1. There are 18 residues in the CDR3. Germline V lookup: CDR1 MRHNA, CDR2 SNTAGT. Unmatched junction bases numbered 15, after V lost 5 bases and J lost 5 bases. The CDR3 DNA follows: TGTGCCAGCAGTCGCCTATTACTACGGACAGGGGGGGATCAGCCCCAGCATTTT. This gives the protein CASSRLLLRTGGDQPQHF.

This rearrangement joins TRBV7-3 to TRBJ2-1, with D perhaps matching TRBD1 (5 bases). CDR1 and CDR2 (germline): SGHTA, FQGTGA. The CDR3 is 17 amino acids. Between the trimmed V and J ends, which lost 1 base and 6 bases, there was a span of 19 bases. This CDR3 is CASSLIRRQGGGNEQFF. CDR3 DNA: TGTGCCAGCAGCTTAATACGTCGGCAGGGTGGCGGCAATGAGCAGTTCTTC.

This clone was found once. This chain uses TRBV24-1 with TRBJ2-1, with 9 positions matching TRBD2. The germline V gene has CDR1 KGHDR and CDR2 SFDVKD. The CDR3 has 16 residues. After removal of 4 bases from V and 2 bases from J, the junction contained 5 bases not matched to a gene. The DNA for the CDR3 is TGTGCCACCAGTGACCCTAGCGGGGCCGCCTACAATGAGCAGTTCTTC. Residues: CATSDPSGAAYNEQFF.